This TCR beta chain is drawn from a study of blood T cell repertoires in COVID-19 (dated by TCRdb to 2018 to 2021). For the study in its entirety: Samples from collaborators originated in the United States, Italy and Spain and spanned both the acute and convalescent phases of COVID-19. The prospective study material was composed of cDNA or gDNA derived from T cells, B-cell-depleted T cells, or PBMCs. The dataset comprised deeply sampled blood TCRbeta repertoires from subjects exposed to, actively infected with, or recovered from COVID-19. The repertoires were released in a freely available public database intended as a resource for research on the immune response to SARS-CoV-2. Samples came from the ongoing ImmuneRACE study (first 160 participants) plus 1,254 subjects from 6 global collaborators. Sample metadata almost always included a de-identified subject ID, COVID-19 status, age in years and sex. Where HLA class I and class II types were available, the types were taken from metadata supplied by the sample provider, not from assay-based typing. The research as a whole found: How much clinical and demographic metadata was included differed by source and by participant, and the metadata was provided uncurated.

The immunoSEQ Assay, a bias-controlled multiplex PCR, was used to amplify TCRbeta CDR3 regions from genomic DNA. On the study's bioinformatics: Within the assay, amplification of reference gene primers was used to estimate how many nucleated cells each sample contained. Sequence reads were collapsed and filtered to measure the absolute abundance of every unique TCRbeta CDR3 rearrangement. Productive Simpson clonality was computed per sample as the square root of Simpson's diversity index over productive rearrangements. TCRdb provides this immuneACCESS table in a form limited to in-frame rearrangements. Some clones are lacking; in checked studies, under half of them reflect an unresolved V gene, and why the rest are absent is not known. V and J calls plus clone size are reproduced from that table; the DNA served to infer D and trimming. The sample includes 100,000 to 110,000 clones, with around nine tenths observed a single time. The top ten clonotypes cover approximately 5% of the sample.

Measured from the cysteine to the phenylalanine, the CDR3 is 15 residues long. The CDR3 DNA has 45 bases and is translated from base 1. V gives up 5 bases and J gives up 0 bases, and the segment between their germline ends measures 14 bases. CDR1 and CDR2 are read off the germline V gene as SGHVS and FQNEAQ. Each collaborating institution followed its own protocols to collect whole blood in K2EDTA tubes. Collaborator samples were shipped for TCRbeta analysis as frozen whole blood, isolated PBMCs, or DNA extracted from either sample type. With regard to this clone: This clone's antigen is unknown. No much larger clone is present one base from it, and per-base qualities are unavailable.

The sequenced sample consisted of peripheral blood. The chain links TRBV7-8 with TRBJ2-7; a tentative D match to TRBD2 spans 6 bases. This sequence originates from a human donor in a cohort sampled during active COVID-19. The nucleotide sequence is given as TGTGCCAGCAGCCCAAACTACGGGAGCTCCTACGAGCAGTACTTC. Its protein is CASSPNYGSSYEQYF.